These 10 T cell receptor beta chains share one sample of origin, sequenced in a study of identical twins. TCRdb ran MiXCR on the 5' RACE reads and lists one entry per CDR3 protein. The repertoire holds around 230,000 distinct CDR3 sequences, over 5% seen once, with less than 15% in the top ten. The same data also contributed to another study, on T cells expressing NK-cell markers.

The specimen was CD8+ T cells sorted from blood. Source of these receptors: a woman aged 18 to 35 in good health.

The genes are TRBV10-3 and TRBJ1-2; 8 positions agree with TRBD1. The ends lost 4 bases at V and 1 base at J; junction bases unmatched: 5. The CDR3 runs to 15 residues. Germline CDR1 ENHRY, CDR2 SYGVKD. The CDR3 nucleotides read TGTGCCATCAGTGGAGGACAGGGCCTTAACTATGGCTACACCTTC. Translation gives CAISGGQGLNYGYTF.

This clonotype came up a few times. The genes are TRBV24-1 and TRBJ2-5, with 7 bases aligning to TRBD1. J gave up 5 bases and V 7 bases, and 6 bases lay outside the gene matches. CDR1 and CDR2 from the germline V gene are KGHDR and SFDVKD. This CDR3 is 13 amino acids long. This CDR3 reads CATRNTGDETQYF. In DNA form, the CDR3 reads TGTGCCACCAGAAATACAGGGGACGAGACCCAGTACTTC.

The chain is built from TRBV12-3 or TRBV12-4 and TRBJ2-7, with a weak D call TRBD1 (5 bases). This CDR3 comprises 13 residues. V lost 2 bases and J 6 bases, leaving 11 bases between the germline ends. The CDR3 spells CASSLSGHGEQYF. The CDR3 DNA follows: TGTGCCAGCAGTTTAAGTGGACACGGCGAGCAGTACTTC.

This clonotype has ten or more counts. The CDR3 region is CASSLRTSGGTYNEQFF. In DNA form, the CDR3 reads TGTGCCAGCAGCTTGAGGACTAGCGGGGGAACTTACAATGAGCAGTTCTTC. The V gene is TRBV7-6, the J gene TRBJ2-1; 13 positions match TRBD2. This CDR3 is 17 amino acids long. From germline, CDR1 is SGHVS and CDR2 FNYEAQ. The V segment lost 3 bases and the J segment 4 bases; nucleotides outside the gene matches: 6.

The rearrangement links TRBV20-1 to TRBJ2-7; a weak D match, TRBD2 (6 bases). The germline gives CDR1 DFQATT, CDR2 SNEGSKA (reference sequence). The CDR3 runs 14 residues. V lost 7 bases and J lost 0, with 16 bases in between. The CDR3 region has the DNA TGCAGTGTTTCAGCGGGCCGAAGCTCCTACGAGCAGTACTTC. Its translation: CSVSAGRSSYEQYF.

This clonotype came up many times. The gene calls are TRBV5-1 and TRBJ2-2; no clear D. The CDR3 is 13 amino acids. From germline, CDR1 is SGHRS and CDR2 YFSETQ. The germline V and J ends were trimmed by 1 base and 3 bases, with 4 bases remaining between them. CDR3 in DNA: TGCGCCAGCAGCTTGCTGGACACCGGGGAGCTGTTTTTT. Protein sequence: CASSLLDTGELFF.

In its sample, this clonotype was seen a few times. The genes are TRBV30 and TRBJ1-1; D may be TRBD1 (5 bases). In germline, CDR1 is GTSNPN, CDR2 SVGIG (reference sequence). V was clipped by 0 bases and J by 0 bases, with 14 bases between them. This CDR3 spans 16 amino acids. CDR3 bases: TGTGCCTGGAGTGTAGGTCTGGGACTAATGAACACTGAAGCTTTCTTT. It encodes CAWSVGLGLMNTEAFF.

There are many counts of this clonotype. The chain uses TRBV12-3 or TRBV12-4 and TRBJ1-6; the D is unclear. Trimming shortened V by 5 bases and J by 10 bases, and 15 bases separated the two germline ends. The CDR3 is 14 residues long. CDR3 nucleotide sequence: TGTGCCAGCAGTCCCGGATCCTCTCTGTCACCCCTCCACTTT. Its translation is CASSPGSSLSPLHF.

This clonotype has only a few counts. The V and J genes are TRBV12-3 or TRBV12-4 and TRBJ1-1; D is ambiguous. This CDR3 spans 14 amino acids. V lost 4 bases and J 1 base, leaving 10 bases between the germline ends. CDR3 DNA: TGTGCCAGCAGTTCCTCCGGGGAGAACACTGAAGCTTTCTTT. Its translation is CASSSSGENTEAFF.

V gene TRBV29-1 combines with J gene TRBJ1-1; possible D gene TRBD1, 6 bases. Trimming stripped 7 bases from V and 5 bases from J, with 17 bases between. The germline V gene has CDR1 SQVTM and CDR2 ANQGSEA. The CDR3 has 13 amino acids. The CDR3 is CSAGGAMVTEAFF. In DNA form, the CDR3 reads TGCAGCGCTGGGGGGGCAATGGTGACTGAAGCTTTCTTT.